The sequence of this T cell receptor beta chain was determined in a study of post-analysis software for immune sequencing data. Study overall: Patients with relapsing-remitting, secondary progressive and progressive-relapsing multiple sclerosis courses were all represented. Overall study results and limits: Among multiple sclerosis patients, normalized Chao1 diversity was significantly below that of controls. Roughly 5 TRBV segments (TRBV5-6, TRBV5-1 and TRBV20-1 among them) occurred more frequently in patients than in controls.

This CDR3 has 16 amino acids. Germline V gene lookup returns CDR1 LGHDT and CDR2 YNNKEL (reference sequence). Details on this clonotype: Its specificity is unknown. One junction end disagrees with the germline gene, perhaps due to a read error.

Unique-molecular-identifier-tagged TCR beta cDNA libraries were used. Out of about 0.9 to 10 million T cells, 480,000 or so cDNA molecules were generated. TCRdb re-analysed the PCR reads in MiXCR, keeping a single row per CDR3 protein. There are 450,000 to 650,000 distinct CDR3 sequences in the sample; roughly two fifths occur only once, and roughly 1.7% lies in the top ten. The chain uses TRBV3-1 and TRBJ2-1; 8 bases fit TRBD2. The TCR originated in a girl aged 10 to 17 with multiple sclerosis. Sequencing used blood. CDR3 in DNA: TGTACCAGCAGCCAAGCCGGGGGGGTTTCATACAATGAGCAGTTCTTC. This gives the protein CTSSQAGGVSYNEQFF.